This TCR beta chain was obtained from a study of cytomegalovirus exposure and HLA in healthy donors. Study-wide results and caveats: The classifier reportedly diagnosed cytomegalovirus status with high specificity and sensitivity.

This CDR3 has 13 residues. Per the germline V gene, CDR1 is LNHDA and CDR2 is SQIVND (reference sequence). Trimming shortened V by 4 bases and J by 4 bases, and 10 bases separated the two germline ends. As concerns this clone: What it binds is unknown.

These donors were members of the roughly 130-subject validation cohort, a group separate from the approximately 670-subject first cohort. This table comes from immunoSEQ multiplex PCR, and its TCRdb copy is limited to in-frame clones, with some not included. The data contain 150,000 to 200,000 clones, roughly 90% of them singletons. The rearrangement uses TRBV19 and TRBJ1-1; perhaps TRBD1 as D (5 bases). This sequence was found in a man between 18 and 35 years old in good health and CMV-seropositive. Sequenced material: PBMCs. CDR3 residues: CASSNDRGTEAFF. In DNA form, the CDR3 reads TGTGCCAGTAGTAACGACAGAGGCACTGAAGCTTTCTTT.